Sequencing of this T cell receptor beta chain was carried out in a study of long-term antiretroviral therapy in people with HIV. Study-wide points: There were no data on ART adherence, viral resistance or therapy changes, a gap that limits inferences about post-ART repertoire changes.

The assay used was immunoSEQ (version v3.0), run at survey level. Target depth was 40,000-50,000 T-cell genomes per sample. Profiled with immunoSEQ multiplex PCR; TCRdb holds only in-frame clones, not every one. The sample consists of about 21,000 clones, roughly 87% of them appearing once. Researchers secured at least one pre-ART and at least two post-ART PBMC samples from each donor. V was pared by 1 base and J by 10 bases, with 9 bases between. The CDR3 runs to 12 residues. Germline V CDR1 and CDR2: SGDLS, YYNGEE. Concerning this clone: Its antigen is not known.

Sequencing used unsorted PBMCs, obtained 2.1 years after starting antiretroviral therapy. The clonotype was recovered from a man younger than 35 with HIV. V usage is TRBV9 and J usage is TRBJ2-1; the D gene could be TRBD1 or TRBD2 (5 bases each). The CDR3 here is CASSVQGGEQFF. In DNA, the CDR3 is TGTGCCAGCAGCGTACAGGGCGGGGAGCAGTTCTTC.